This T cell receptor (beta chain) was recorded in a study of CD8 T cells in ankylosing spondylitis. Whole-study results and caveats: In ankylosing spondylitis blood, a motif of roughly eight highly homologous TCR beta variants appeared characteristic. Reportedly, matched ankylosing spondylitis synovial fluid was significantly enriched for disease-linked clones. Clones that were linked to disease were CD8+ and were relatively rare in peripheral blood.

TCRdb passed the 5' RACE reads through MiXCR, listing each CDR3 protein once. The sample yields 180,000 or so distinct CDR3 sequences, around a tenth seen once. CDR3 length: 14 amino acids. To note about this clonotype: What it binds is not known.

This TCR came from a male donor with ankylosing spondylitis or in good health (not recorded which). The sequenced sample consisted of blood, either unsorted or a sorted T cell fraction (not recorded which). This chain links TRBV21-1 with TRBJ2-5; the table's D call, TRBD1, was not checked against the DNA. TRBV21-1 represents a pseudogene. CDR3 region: CASWDSKAQETQYF. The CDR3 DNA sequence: TGTGCCTCCTGGGACAGCAAAGCCCAAGAGACCCAGTACTTC.